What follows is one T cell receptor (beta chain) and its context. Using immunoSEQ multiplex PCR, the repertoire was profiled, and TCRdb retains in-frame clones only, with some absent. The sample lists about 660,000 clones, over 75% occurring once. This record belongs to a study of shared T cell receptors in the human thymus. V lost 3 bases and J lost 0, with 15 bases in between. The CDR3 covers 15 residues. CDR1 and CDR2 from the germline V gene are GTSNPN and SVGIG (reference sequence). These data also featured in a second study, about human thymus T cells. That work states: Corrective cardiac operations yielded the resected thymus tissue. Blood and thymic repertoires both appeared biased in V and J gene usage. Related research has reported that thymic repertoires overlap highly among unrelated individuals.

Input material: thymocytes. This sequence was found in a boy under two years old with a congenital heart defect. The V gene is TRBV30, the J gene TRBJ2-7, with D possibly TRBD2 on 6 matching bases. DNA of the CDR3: TGTGCCTGGAGGGGAGGAGGACCTAGCTCCTACGAGCAGTACTTC. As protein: CAWRGGGPSSYEQYF.